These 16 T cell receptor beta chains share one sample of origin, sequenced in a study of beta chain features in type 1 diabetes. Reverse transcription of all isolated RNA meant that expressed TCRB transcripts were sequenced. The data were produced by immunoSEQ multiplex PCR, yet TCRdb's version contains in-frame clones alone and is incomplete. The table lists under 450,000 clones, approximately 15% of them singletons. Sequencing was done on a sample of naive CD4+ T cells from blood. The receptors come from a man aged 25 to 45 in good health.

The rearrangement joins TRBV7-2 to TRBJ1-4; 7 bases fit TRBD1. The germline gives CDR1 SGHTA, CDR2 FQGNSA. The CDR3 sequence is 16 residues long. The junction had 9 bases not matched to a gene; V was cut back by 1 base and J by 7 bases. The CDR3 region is CASSLVEGAFGEKLFF. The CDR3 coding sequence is TGTGCCAGCAGCTTAGTTGAGGGGGCATTTGGTGAAAAACTGTTTTTT.

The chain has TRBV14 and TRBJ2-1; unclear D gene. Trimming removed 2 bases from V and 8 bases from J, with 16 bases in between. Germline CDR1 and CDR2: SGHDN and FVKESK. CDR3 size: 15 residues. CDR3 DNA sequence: TGTGCCAGCAGCCAACGGCTGAAACCCAGCGATGAGCAGTTCTTC. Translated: CASSQRLKPSDEQFF.

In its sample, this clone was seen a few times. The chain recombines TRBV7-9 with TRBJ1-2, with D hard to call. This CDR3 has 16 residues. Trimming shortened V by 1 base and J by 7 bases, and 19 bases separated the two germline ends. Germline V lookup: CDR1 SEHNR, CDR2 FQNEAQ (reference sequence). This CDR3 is CASSLVQAKSLGGYTF. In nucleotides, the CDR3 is TGTGCCAGCAGCTTAGTCCAGGCTAAGAGCTTGGGTGGCTACACCTTC.

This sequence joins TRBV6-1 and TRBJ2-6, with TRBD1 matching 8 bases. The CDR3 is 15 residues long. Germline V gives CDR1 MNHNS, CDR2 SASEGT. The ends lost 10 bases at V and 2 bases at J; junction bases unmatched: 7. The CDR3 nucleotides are TGTGCCATCTTGACAGGGGCCCCTGGGGCCAACGTCCTGACTTTC. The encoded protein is CAILTGAPGANVLTF.

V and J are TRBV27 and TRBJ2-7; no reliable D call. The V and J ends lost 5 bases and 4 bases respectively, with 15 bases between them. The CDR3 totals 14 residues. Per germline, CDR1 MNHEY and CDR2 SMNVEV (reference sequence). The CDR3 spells CASSLGPPSYEQYV. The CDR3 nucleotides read TGTGCCAGCAGTCTGGGTCCACCAAGTTACGAGCAGTACGTC.

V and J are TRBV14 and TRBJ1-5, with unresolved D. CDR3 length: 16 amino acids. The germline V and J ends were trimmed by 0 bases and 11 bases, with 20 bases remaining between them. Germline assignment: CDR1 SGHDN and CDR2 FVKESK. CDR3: CASSQDAGSAFGAQHF. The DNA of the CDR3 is TGTGCCAGCAGCCAAGATGCCGGGTCAGCCTTCGGGGCCCAGCATTTT.

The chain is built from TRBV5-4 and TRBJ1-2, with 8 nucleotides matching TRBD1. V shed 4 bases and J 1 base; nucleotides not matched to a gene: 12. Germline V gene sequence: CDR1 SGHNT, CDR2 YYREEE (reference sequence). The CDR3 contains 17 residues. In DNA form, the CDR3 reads TGTGCCAGCAGCCTCGAACCCCAGGGGGCTTATAACTATGGCTACACCTTC. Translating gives CASSLEPQGAYNYGYTF.

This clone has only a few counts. CDR3 region: CASSQTGTSGFLYNEQFF. The CDR3 region has the DNA TGTGCCAGCAGCCAAACTGGGACTAGCGGGTTTCTCTACAATGAGCAGTTCTTC. V and J are TRBV4-2 and TRBJ2-1; 12 bases agree with TRBD2. CDR1 and CDR2 (germline): LGHNA, YNFKEQ. With V trimmed by 2 bases and J by 3 bases, 8 bases remained unmatched. The CDR3 runs to 18 residues.

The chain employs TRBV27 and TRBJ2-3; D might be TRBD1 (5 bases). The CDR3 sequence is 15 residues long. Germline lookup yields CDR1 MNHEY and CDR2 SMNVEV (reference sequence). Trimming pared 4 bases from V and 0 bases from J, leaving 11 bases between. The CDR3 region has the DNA TGTGCCAGCAGTTCGACAGCCTCTAGCACAGATACGCAGTATTTT. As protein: CASSSTASSTDTQYF.

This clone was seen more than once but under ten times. The CDR3 DNA reads TGTGCCAGCAGCTCTAGCGGGATCACCGGGGAGCTGTTTTTT. Protein sequence: CASSSSGITGELFF. The chain carries TRBV7-9 and TRBJ2-2, with 9 bases aligning to TRBD2. The CDR3 extends over 14 amino acids. After removal of 4 bases from V and 4 bases from J, the junction contained 1 base not matched to a gene. The germline V gene has CDR1 SEHNR and CDR2 FQNEAQ (reference sequence).

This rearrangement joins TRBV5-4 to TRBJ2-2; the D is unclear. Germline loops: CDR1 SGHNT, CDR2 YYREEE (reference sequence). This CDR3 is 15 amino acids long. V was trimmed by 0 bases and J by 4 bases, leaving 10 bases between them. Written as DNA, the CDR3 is TGTGCCAGCAGCTTGGGAGTGGCGGCCACCGGGGAGCTGTTTTTT. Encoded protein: CASSLGVAATGELFF.

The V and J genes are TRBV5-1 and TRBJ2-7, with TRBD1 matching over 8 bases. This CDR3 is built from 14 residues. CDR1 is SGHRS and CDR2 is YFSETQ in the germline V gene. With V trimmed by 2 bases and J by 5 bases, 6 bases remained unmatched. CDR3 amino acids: CASSFDRGSDEQYF. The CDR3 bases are TGCGCCAGCAGCTTCGACAGGGGCAGCGACGAGCAGTACTTC.

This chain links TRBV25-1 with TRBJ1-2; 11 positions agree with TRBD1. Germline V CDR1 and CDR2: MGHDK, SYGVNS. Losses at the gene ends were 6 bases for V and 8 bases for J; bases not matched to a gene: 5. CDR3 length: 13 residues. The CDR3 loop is CASSGTGGLGYTF. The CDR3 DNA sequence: TGTGCCAGCAGCGGGACAGGGGGGTTAGGCTACACCTTC.

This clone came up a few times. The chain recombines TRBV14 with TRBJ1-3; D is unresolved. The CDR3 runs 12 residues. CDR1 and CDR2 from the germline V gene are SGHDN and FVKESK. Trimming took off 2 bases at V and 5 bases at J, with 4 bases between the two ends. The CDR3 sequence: CASSQQRNTIYF. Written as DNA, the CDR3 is TGTGCCAGCAGCCAACAGAGAAACACCATATATTTT. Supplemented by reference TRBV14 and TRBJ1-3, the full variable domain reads EAGVTQFPSHSVIEKGQTVTLRCDPISGHDNLYWYRRVMGKEIKFLLHFVKESKQDESGMPNNRFLAERTGGTYSTLKVQPAELEDSGVYFCASSQQRNTIYFGEGSWLTVV.

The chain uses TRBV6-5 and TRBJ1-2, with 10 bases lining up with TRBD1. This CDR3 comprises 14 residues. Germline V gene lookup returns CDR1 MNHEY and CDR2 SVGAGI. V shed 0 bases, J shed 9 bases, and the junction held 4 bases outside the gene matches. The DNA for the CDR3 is TGTGCCAGCAGTTACTCGGGGGACAGGGGTAGCTACACCTTC. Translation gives CASSYSGDRGSYTF.

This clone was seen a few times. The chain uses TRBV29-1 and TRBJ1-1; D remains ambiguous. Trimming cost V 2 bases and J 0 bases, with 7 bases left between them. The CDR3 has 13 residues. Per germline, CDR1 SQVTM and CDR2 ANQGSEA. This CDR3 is CSVERKLNTEAFF. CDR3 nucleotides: TGCAGCGTTGAAAGAAAATTGAACACTGAAGCTTTCTTT. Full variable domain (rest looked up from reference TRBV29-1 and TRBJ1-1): SAVISQKPSRDICQRGTSLTIQCQVDSQVTMMFWYRQQPGQSLTLIATANQGSEATYESGFVIDKFPISRPNLTFSTLTVSNMSPEDSSIYLCSVERKLNTEAFFGQGTRLTVV.